The 8 T cell receptor beta chains given below trace back to one sample, sequenced in a study of CD8+CD57+ T cells in acquired aplastic anemia. Researchers used genomic DNA as the template to profile TCR beta VDJ and CDR3. In TCRdb, the reads were re-called with MiXCR into one record per CDR3 protein. This table has roughly 420,000 distinct CDR3 sequences, around 72% appearing once. The specimen was sorted CD4+, CD8+, or CD8+CD57+ T cells (not recorded which) from PBMCs. Receptor source: a human donor in good health, serving as a control.

Points on this clonotype: A read error may account for a junction end that differs from germline. The chain combines TRBV2 with TRBJ1-4; no definite D call. CDR3 size: 15 residues. CDR1 SNHLY and CDR2 FYNNEI come from the germline V gene. DNA of the CDR3: TGTGCCAGCAGTCAAGCTACAGCCGCTAATGAAAAACTGTTTTTT. Protein: CASSQATAANEKLFF.

This sequence joins TRBV19 and TRBJ2-2, with D perhaps TRBD2 (5 bases). Trimming pared 5 bases from V and 14 bases from J, leaving 21 bases between. Germline V gene lookup returns CDR1 LNHDA and CDR2 SQIVND (reference sequence). The CDR3 extends over 14 amino acids. CDR3 region: CASSAPGNTADLFF. The CDR3 nucleotides read TGTGCCAGTAGTGCCCCGGGGAACACCGCAGATCTGTTTTTT.

This clonotype was recorded at least ten times. J is TRBJ1-2 and V is TRBV20-1; 11 nucleotides match TRBD1. Germline loops: CDR1 DFQATT, CDR2 SNEGSKA (reference sequence). The CDR3 totals 14 residues. After removal of 6 bases from V and 7 bases from J, the junction contained 10 bases not matched to a gene. The CDR3 region has the DNA TGCAGTGCGTCGATTTCCGGGACAGGGGGTGGCTACACCTTC. It specifies CSASISGTGGGYTF.

The chain couples TRBV7-2 to TRBJ2-7; D gene ambiguous. This CDR3 contains 14 residues. Germline V gene lookup returns CDR1 SGHTA and CDR2 FQGNSA. The V gene lost 3 bases and the J gene lost 6 bases, with 15 bases spanning the gap. This chain's CDR3 is CASSFTDDLPEQYV. The CDR3 region has the DNA TGTGCCAGCAGCTTCACTGACGACCTTCCCGAGCAGTACGTC.

Concerning this clonotype: Sequence at one end of the junction differs from germline and may be a read error. The V gene is TRBV5-5, the J gene TRBJ2-6, with 8 nucleotides matching TRBD1. The CDR3 length is 18 residues. The V gene's germline CDR1 is SGHKS and CDR2 YYEKEE (reference sequence). The DNA of the CDR3 is TGTGCCAGCAGCTTAAACAGGGGGACGGGGACTGGGGCCAACGTCCAGACTTTC. Its translation is CASSLNRGTGTGANVQTF.

This sequence joins TRBV11-2 and TRBJ1-2, with D maybe TRBD1 (6 bases). This CDR3 comprises 15 residues. Germline-derived CDR1 and CDR2 are SGHAT and FQNNGV. Trimming pared 6 bases from V and 8 bases from J, leaving 22 bases between. The CDR3 is CASSPRQVCVGGYTF. The CDR3 DNA is TGTGCCAGCAGTCCAAGACAGGTATGCGTTGGAGGCTACACCTTC.

To note about this clonotype: The germline gene is not matched at one end of the junction; a read error may be the cause. The CDR3 region has the DNA TGTGCTAGCAGCTTAACCATTCGATCGGGGACGCAGTATTTT. It specifies CASSLTIRSGTQYF. V usage is TRBV7-7 and J usage is TRBJ2-3, with a possible D match to TRBD2 (5 bases). Germline CDR1 and CDR2: SSHAT and FNYEAQ (reference sequence). The CDR3 consists of 14 residues.

A remark on this clonotype: Likely a read error: the CDR3 ends without its conserved phenylalanine or tryptophan. No DNA is shown, since the ends of the CDR3 on it are uncertain; the CDR3 is the one TCRdb lists. The V call is TRBV7-3, the J call TRBJ1-1. Looked up from germline, CDR1 is SGHTA and CDR2 is FQGTGA. With termini counted, the CDR3 has 13 amino acids. CDR3 loop: CASSPRGITEPFQ.